This T cell receptor (beta chain) is from a study of CD8 T cells in ankylosing spondylitis. TCRdb passed the 5' RACE reads through MiXCR, listing each CDR3 protein once. The profile shows over 450,000 distinct CDR3 sequences, about 13% of them singletons. There are a few counts of this clonotype. The antigen remains unidentified. Study outcomes and limitations: Roughly eight highly homologous variants made up a TCR beta motif that seemed to typify ankylosing spondylitis blood.

The CDR3 loop spans 17 amino acids. After removal of 0 bases from V and 4 bases from J, the junction contained 10 bases not matched to a gene. Germline CDR1 SEHNR, CDR2 FQNEAQ (reference sequence). Sequenced sample: blood, either unsorted or a sorted T cell fraction (not recorded which). The receptor comes from a male donor with ankylosing spondylitis. The V call is TRBV7-9, the J call TRBJ2-7, with TRBD1 matching over 9 bases. This CDR3 reads CASSLASGRDRVYEQYF. The CDR3 DNA sequence: TGTGCCAGCAGCTTAGCAAGTGGTCGGGACAGGGTATACGAGCAGTACTTC.